This section outlines one T cell receptor (beta chain) sequence together with its context. The sample originates from a study of T cell changes during pregnancy in multiple sclerosis. Libraries were prepared by immunoSEQ multiplex PCR; TCRdb keeps only in-frame clonotypes and omits some of them. The table shows 100,000 or so clones, with about 93% occurring only once. Germline values: CDR1 SEHNR, CDR2 FQNEAQ (reference sequence). V gave up 4 bases and J gave up 1 base, with 19 bases separating them. The CDR3 covers 17 residues. Specimen: peripheral blood, collected after pregnancy. The receptor was isolated from a female donor in good health, enrolled as a control in a pregnancy study. The chain recombines TRBV7-9 with TRBJ1-2; D gene unclear. The CDR3 DNA is TGTGCCAGCAGCTACCCGCGGAGGCGGGCGCATAACTATGGCTACACCTTC. Translating it yields CASSYPRRRAHNYGYTF.